The 32 T cell receptor beta chains below were found in one sample sequenced in a study of cytomegalovirus exposure and HLA in healthy donors. Primers included in the PCR were 60 Vbeta and 13 Jbeta primers. The table came from immunoSEQ multiplex PCR; TCRdb's copy has only in-frame clones and leaves some out. The profile shows more than 95,000 clones, roughly 80% of them singletons. The sample comprised PBMCs. The origin of the receptors is a man aged 18-30 years in good health and CMV-seropositive.

The V gene is TRBV18, the J gene TRBJ2-5; TRBD1 matches at 7 bases. V shed 3 bases and J 0 bases; nucleotides not matched to a gene: 10. The CDR3 is 17 residues long. CDR1 is KGHSH, CDR2 LQKENI, per germline. The CDR3 bases are TGTGCCAGCTCACCCTGGGATAAGACAGGGCACCAAGAGACCCAGTACTTC. Translated: CASSPWDKTGHQETQYF.

V gene TRBV6-5 combines with J gene TRBJ2-3; D unclear. The CDR3 is 11 amino acids. In germline, CDR1 is MNHEY, CDR2 SVGAGI. V was trimmed by 6 bases and J by 4 bases, leaving 5 bases between them. In nucleotides, the CDR3 is TGTGCCAGCAGGAGCCCAGATACGCAGTATTTT. Translation gives CASRSPDTQYF.

The rearrangement links TRBV11-1 to TRBJ2-3; 9 bases are a match to TRBD1. The V segment lost 6 bases and the J segment 2 bases; nucleotides outside the gene matches: 9. The CDR3 covers 16 residues. Germline values: CDR1 SGHAT, CDR2 FQDESV (reference sequence). The CDR3 is CASRTGGETYTDTQYF. In nucleotides, the CDR3 is TGTGCCAGCAGAACAGGGGGCGAAACCTACACAGATACGCAGTATTTT.

The chain joins TRBV7-2 to TRBJ2-1, with D maybe TRBD2 (6 bases). CDR1 and CDR2 from the germline V gene are SGHTA and FQGNSA. Trimming took 5 bases from V and 1 from J, leaving 18 bases between them. There are 17 residues in the CDR3. In DNA, the CDR3 is TGTGCCAGCAGCCCGAGGACTACAGCCCTATCCTACAATGAGCAGTTCTTC. It yields the protein CASSPRTTALSYNEQFF.

CDR3 amino acids: CASSYFERGETQYF. The CDR3 region has the DNA TGTGCCAGCAGTTACTTTGAGCGGGGAGAGACCCAGTACTTC. The chain combines TRBV6-5 with TRBJ2-5; 7 positions agree with TRBD2. Germline V gene lookup returns CDR1 MNHEY and CDR2 SVGAGI. The CDR3 runs to 14 residues. Trimming at V came to 1 base and at J to 4 bases, leaving 3 bases not matched to a gene.

The J gene is TRBJ2-3, the V gene TRBV5-1, with D perhaps TRBD2 (6 bases). Deletions cut 6 bases from V and 1 base from J, with 12 bases between. CDR3 size: 14 residues. The germline CDR1 and CDR2 sequences are SGHRS and YFSETQ. The CDR3 region is CASTSGGGTDTQYF. The CDR3 DNA is TGCGCCAGCACCTCAGGAGGGGGCACAGATACGCAGTATTTT. The whole variable domain, filled in from reference TRBV5-1 and TRBJ2-3, reads KAGVTQTPRYLIKTRGQQVTLSCSPISGHRSVSWYQQTPGQGLQFLFEYFSETQRNKGNFPGRFSGRQFSNSRSEMNVSTLELGDSALYLCASTSGGGTDTQYFGPGTRLTVL.

The chain joins TRBV20-1 to TRBJ2-7; D gene ambiguous. Germline V gene data show CDR1 as DFQATT and CDR2 as SNEGSKA (reference sequence). This CDR3 spans 10 amino acids. V was cut by 8 bases and J by 6 bases, with 11 bases left in between. The CDR3 DNA sequence: TGCAGTATAGATGTCGGCGAGCAGTACTTC. It encodes CSIDVGEQYF.

This chain links TRBV10-2 with TRBJ1-6; D gene ambiguous. This CDR3 contains 13 residues. Germline CDR1 reads WSHSY; CDR2 reads SAAADI. The ends were cut back, 1 base at V and 11 bases at J, with 9 bases in the middle. The DNA for the CDR3 is TGCGCCAGCAGTGAGTTTCGGGGTGCACCCCTCCACTTT. This gives the protein CASSEFRGAPLHF.

This chain uses TRBV19 with TRBJ2-3, with TRBD2 matching 11 bases. The CDR3 extends over 17 amino acids. The J segment lost 2 bases and the V segment lost 2 bases, leaving 6 bases of the junction unmatched. CDR1 and CDR2 from the germline V gene are LNHDA and SQIVND (reference sequence). This CDR3 reads CASSILGLAGHTDTQYF. CDR3 DNA sequence: TGTGCCAGTAGTATATTAGGACTAGCGGGCCACACAGATACGCAGTATTTT.

CDR3 region: CASSRAGGDGYTF. CDR3 nucleotides: TGTGCCAGCTCTCGTGCGGGGGGCGATGGCTACACCTTC. The chain joins TRBV9 to TRBJ1-2; the D gene is possibly TRBD1 (6 bases). V was clipped by 7 bases and J by 6 bases, with 16 bases between them. Germline CDR1 reads SGDLS; CDR2 reads YYNGEE. The CDR3 contains 13 residues.

This clone was picked up one time. The CDR3 nucleotides read TGTGCCTGGACGAGCGGGAGGGCCGGAGATACGCAGTATTTT. Amino acids: CAWTSGRAGDTQYF. The J gene is TRBJ2-3, the V gene TRBV30, with TRBD2 identical over 10 bases. Germline values: CDR1 GTSNPN, CDR2 SVGIG (reference sequence). The CDR3 is 14 residues long. After removal of 4 bases from V and 5 bases from J, the junction contained 6 bases not matched to a gene.

This clone has a handful of counts. This chain links TRBV5-4 with TRBJ1-6; 8 bases line up with TRBD1. Germline CDR1 and CDR2: SGHNT and YYREEE (reference sequence). The V gene end was trimmed by 4 bases and the J gene end by 5 bases; junction bases not matched to a gene: 8. The length of the CDR3 is 16 residues. DNA for the CDR3: TGTGCCAGCAGCCAATTAGGACAGGGCGATAATTCACCCCTCCACTTT. Translating gives CASSQLGQGDNSPLHF.

The chain carries TRBV5-1 and TRBJ2-7, with a weak D call TRBD1 (6 bases). Trimming took off 3 bases at V and 2 bases at J, with 30 bases between the two ends. CDR1 SGHRS and CDR2 YFSETQ come from the germline V gene. The CDR3 covers 20 residues. CDR3 protein: CASSSDSTGPSVRGTYEQYF. As DNA, the CDR3 is TGCGCCAGCAGCTCGGACAGCACCGGGCCATCAGTTCGGGGTACCTACGAGCAGTACTTC.

This chain joins TRBV19 and TRBJ1-4, with D unresolved. The CDR3 is 15 amino acids. CDR1 is LNHDA, CDR2 SQIVND, per germline (reference sequence). Trimming removed 7 bases from V and 3 bases from J, with 15 bases in between. The CDR3 bases are TGTGCCAGTACCATGGGCGTCCGGCCTAATGAAAAACTGTTTTTT. This sequence encodes CASTMGVRPNEKLFF.

CDR3: CASSPDRDSEAFF. The CDR3 bases are TGTGCCAGCAGTCCAGACAGGGATTCTGAAGCTTTCTTT. The genes are TRBV6-4 and TRBJ1-1; 7 bases align to TRBD1. The germline V gene has CDR1 MRHNA and CDR2 SNTAGT. This CDR3 is built from 13 residues. V was clipped by 5 bases and J by 6 bases; unmatched bases: 6.

The chain uses TRBV5-6 and TRBJ1-4, with D unresolved. The V and J ends lost 0 bases and 8 bases respectively, with 17 bases between them. This CDR3 is built from 16 residues. Germline assignment: CDR1 SGHDT and CDR2 YYEEEE. This chain's CDR3 is CASSLAGWGGGEKLFF. CDR3 in DNA: TGTGCCAGCAGCTTGGCTGGGTGGGGAGGAGGCGAAAAACTGTTTTTT. Variable domain in full (rest from reference TRBV5-6 and TRBJ1-4): DAGVTQSPTHLIKTRGQQVTLRCSPKSGHDTVSWYQQALGQGPQFIFQYYEEEERQRGNFPDRFSGHQFPNYSSELNVNALLLGDSALYLCASSLAGWGGGEKLFFGSGTQLSVL.

This chain connects TRBV9 to TRBJ2-1; D is perhaps TRBD2 (6 bases). The CDR3 covers 13 residues. The germline CDR1 and CDR2 sequences are SGDLS and YYNGEE. V gave up 5 bases and J gave up 5 bases, with 11 bases separating them. DNA of the CDR3: TGTGCCAGCAGGGCGGGGTACAACAATGAGCAGTTCTTC. Amino acids: CASRAGYNNEQFF. Supplemented by reference TRBV9 and TRBJ2-1, the full variable domain reads DSGVTQTPKHLITATGQRVTLRCSPRSGDLSVYWYQQSLDQGLQFLIQYYNGEERAKGNILERFSAQQFPDLHSELNLSSLELGDSALYFCASRAGYNNEQFFGPGTRLTVL.

Here the CDR3 reads CASSYSSGANVLTF. The CDR3 DNA is TGTGCCAGCAGTTACAGCTCCGGGGCCAACGTCCTGACTTTC. V and J are TRBV6-5 and TRBJ2-6; D gene ambiguous. The CDR3 consists of 14 residues. CDR1 is MNHEY and CDR2 is SVGAGI in the germline V gene. The V and J ends lost 2 bases and 4 bases respectively, with 6 bases between them.

The V and J genes are TRBV4-3 and TRBJ2-3; D is possibly TRBD1 (6 bases). The V end was cut by 0 bases, the J end by 0 bases, with 22 bases between. The CDR3 consists of 20 residues. CDR1 is LGHNA, CDR2 YSLEER, per germline. DNA of the CDR3: TGCGCCAGCAGCCAAGATTCGTTTGGGGGCAGACTCTCTAGCACAGATACGCAGTATTTT. The encoded protein is CASSQDSFGGRLSSTDTQYF.

This clone appeared once. The rearrangement links TRBV5-6 to TRBJ1-1; possibly TRBD1 for D (5 bases). The CDR3 contains 14 residues. CDR1 is SGHDT, CDR2 YYEEEE, per germline. The V end was cut by 4 bases, the J end by 2 bases, with 12 bases between. CDR3 in amino acids: CASSPDDRNTEAFF. As DNA, the CDR3 is TGTGCCAGCAGCCCCGACGACAGAAACACTGAAGCTTTCTTT. Filled out from reference TRBV5-6 and TRBJ1-1, the complete variable domain reads DAGVTQSPTHLIKTRGQQVTLRCSPKSGHDTVSWYQQALGQGPQFIFQYYEEEERQRGNFPDRFSGHQFPNYSSELNVNALLLGDSALYLCASSPDDRNTEAFFGQGTRLTVV.

The chain joins TRBV5-4 to TRBJ1-2; D is undetermined. Trimming pared 4 bases from V and 5 bases from J, leaving 12 bases between. Germline V gene sequence: CDR1 SGHNT, CDR2 YYREEE (reference sequence). The CDR3 is 13 amino acids. The CDR3 DNA sequence: TGTGCCAGCAGCCCGGACGGACTGTATGGCTACACCTTC. Residues: CASSPDGLYGYTF.

In nucleotides, the CDR3 is TGTGCCAGCAGCTTAAACACGGTAGAGGCTGAACTAGCCAAAAACATTCAGTACTTC. It yields the protein CASSLNTVEAELAKNIQYF. The chain carries TRBV11-2 and TRBJ2-4, with D uncertain. Germline V gene sequence: CDR1 SGHAT, CDR2 FQNNGV. V lost 2 bases and J lost 0, with 20 bases in between. The CDR3 runs 19 residues.

There are a few counts of this clone. The CDR3 region has the DNA TGTGCCAGCAGCCAAGATTGGGGACAGACTTTTGAAGCTTTCTTT. This codes for CASSQDWGQTFEAFF. The chain uses TRBV4-2 and TRBJ1-1; 7 bases are a match to TRBD1. Unmatched junction bases numbered 8, after V lost 0 bases and J lost 7 bases. The germline V gene encodes CDR1 LGHNA and CDR2 YNFKEQ. The CDR3 length is 15 residues.

This clone was observed a few times. The chain combines TRBV5-1 with TRBJ1-2, with D possibly being TRBD1 (6 bases). V was cut by 0 bases and J by 0 bases, with 12 bases left in between. There are 16 residues in the CDR3. The germline gives CDR1 SGHRS, CDR2 YFSETQ. Written as DNA, the CDR3 is TGCGCCAGCAGCTTGGGGACAGTCCCTACTAACTATGGCTACACCTTC. It translates to CASSLGTVPTNYGYTF.

The chain employs TRBV11-2 and TRBJ2-2, with D maybe TRBD1 (5 bases). The CDR3 spans 16 residues. V lost 2 bases to trimming and J lost 7 bases, with 17 bases between them. The germline V gene encodes CDR1 SGHAT and CDR2 FQNNGV. CDR3 nucleotides: TGTGCCAGCAGCTTACTGGTGGGGCAGGGCGGCGGGGAGCTGTTTTTT. It codes for CASSLLVGQGGGELFF.

The chain links TRBV21-1 to TRBJ2-1; TRBD2 is the table's D call and was not checked against the DNA. TRBV21-1 is tagged as a pseudogene. The CDR3 runs to 17 residues. The DNA of the CDR3 is TGTGCCAGCAGCAATCTCACTGGAGCGGGACGCGTCAATGAGCAGTTCTTC. Translating gives CASSNLTGAGRVNEQFF.

This clone was recorded a few times. Other DNA variants within this sample encode the same CDR3. The rearrangement uses TRBV19 and TRBJ1-1, with TRBD1 matching 11 bases. Germline V CDR1 and CDR2: LNHDA, SQIVND (reference sequence). The ends lost 6 bases at V and 3 bases at J; junction bases unmatched: 3. The length of the CDR3 is 14 residues. The CDR3: CASSRDRGDTEAFF. The CDR3 bases are TGTGCCAGTAGCCGGGACAGGGGGGACACTGAAGCTTTCTTT. Combining the CDR3 with reference TRBV19 and TRBJ1-1 gives the whole variable domain DGGITQSPKYLFRKEGQNVTLSCEQNLNHDAMYWYRQDPGQGLRLIYYSQIVNDFQKGDIAEGYSVSREKKESFPLTVTSAQKNPTAFYLCASSRDRGDTEAFFGQGTRLTVV.

The genes are TRBV18 and TRBJ2-1, with D possibly matching TRBD1 (6 bases). The V gene's germline CDR1 is KGHSH and CDR2 LQKENI. CDR3 length equals 16 residues. V was clipped by 4 bases and J by 2 bases, with 15 bases between them. The CDR3 here is CASSQSQGIAYNEQFF. The DNA of the CDR3 is TGTGCCAGCTCACAATCACAGGGTATCGCCTACAATGAGCAGTTCTTC.

The gene calls are TRBV30 and TRBJ2-7, with TRBD1 as a possible D gene (6 bases). Between the trimmed V and J ends, which lost 5 bases and 4 bases, there was a span of 15 bases. CDR3 length: 13 amino acids. The germline V gene has CDR1 GTSNPN and CDR2 SVGIG (reference sequence). This CDR3 reads CAWAIQGRYEQYF. CDR3 in DNA: TGTGCCTGGGCCATACAGGGTAGGTACGAGCAGTACTTC.

The rearrangement links TRBV6-6 to TRBJ2-7, with 10 bases aligning to TRBD1. This CDR3 has 14 amino acids. Germline values: CDR1 MNHNY, CDR2 SVGAGI (reference sequence). Germline trimming cut 8 bases from V and 2 bases from J; bases unmatched to any gene: 6. The CDR3 is CASGDRGGTYEQYF. The CDR3 DNA is TGTGCCAGCGGGGACAGGGGCGGAACCTACGAGCAGTACTTC.

The V and J genes are TRBV7-9 and TRBJ2-7; 7 bases fit TRBD2. In germline, CDR1 is SEHNR, CDR2 FQNEAQ (reference sequence). This CDR3 contains 15 residues. The junction had 9 bases not matched to a gene; V was cut back by 3 bases and J by 4 bases. DNA for the CDR3: TGTGCCAGCAGCTTTCAAGCGGGGCCGTGGTACGAGCAGTACTTC. Amino acid sequence: CASSFQAGPWYEQYF.

V and J are TRBV5-1 and TRBJ2-2; D is unclear. The CDR3 runs to 14 residues. CDR1 is SGHRS, CDR2 YFSETQ, per germline. V was pared by 0 bases and J by 8 bases, with 11 bases between. The CDR3 DNA follows: TGCGCCAGCAGCTTGGGTCTTGGCTCTGGGGAGCTGTTTTTT. Translation: CASSLGLGSGELFF.